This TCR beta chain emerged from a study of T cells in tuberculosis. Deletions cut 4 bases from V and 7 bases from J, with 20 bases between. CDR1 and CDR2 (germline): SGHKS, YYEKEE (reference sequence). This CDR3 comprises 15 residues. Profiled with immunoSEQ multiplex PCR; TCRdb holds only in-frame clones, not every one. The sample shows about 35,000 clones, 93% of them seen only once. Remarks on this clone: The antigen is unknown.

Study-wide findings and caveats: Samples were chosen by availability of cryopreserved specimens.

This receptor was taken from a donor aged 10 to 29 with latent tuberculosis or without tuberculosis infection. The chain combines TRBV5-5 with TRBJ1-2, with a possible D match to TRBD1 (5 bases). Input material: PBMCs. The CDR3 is CASSRGWRGPSGYTF. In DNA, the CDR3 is TGTGCCAGCAGCCGGGGGTGGAGGGGACCTTCTGGCTACACCTTC.